The rows below give T cell receptor beta chains drawn from one sample of a study of PD-1 blockade in classical Hodgkin lymphoma. The assay was immunoSEQ multiplex PCR, and TCRdb's table has in-frame clones only and misses some. The data show more than 4,500 clones, 63% seen once. The sample in question was peripheral blood mononuclear cells (PBMCs), obtained at baseline. These TCRs come from a human donor with classical Hodgkin lymphoma. Each CDR3 is given without its conserved first and last residue. Part of the rows lack a size; the others show once, few, many or a class for expanded clones.

>12|-|TRBJ1-4|TRBV27
ASSFQRDNEKLF
>12|-|TRBJ1-5|TRBV28
ASSLRVSNQPQH
>14|few|TRBJ2-7|TRBV5-6
ASSLAGTGGLYEQY
>14|few|TRBJ2-6|TRBV2
ASNPTGSSGANVLT
>13|-|TRBJ1-4|TRBV6-5
ASTDHGGSEEKLF
>13|-|TRBJ2-3|TRBV6-5
ASSYFVAGQDTQY
>11|-|TRBJ1-5|TRBV27
ASTSRVGQPQH
>13|-|TRBJ1-5|TRBV7-8
ASSLDPGGGQPQH
>14|-|TRBJ2-5|TRBV5-8
ASSLASGHKQETQY
>12|once|TRBJ2-7|TRBV6-1
ASTSGGLAYEQY
>15|-|TRBJ2-2|TRBV7-5
ARSLAGRGRNTGELF
>13|-|TRBJ2-2|TRBV27
ASSSSLGTTGELF
>14|-|TRBJ2-2|TRBV10-3
AISDPAGGPVGELF
>15|-|TRBJ1-3|TRBV23-1
ASSQPCQGDSGNTIY
>13|-|TRBJ2-3|TRBV6-5
ASSYQGVNTDTQY
>21|few|TRBJ2-4|TRBV4-2
ASSQDIMGGRALQSLAKNIQY
>12|medium-sized|TRBJ1-3|TRBV19
ASSIRSSGNTIY
>14|-|TRBJ2-3|TRBV19
ASSPLAGGRADTQY
>14|hyperexpanded|TRBJ2-1|TRBV5-8
ASSLAAFRTTNEQF
>14|-|TRBJ2-1|TRBV19
ASSIPGLAGGQEQF
>12|medium-sized|TRBJ2-7|TRBV5-1
ASSALGQAYEQY
>12|-|TRBJ2-6|TRBV7-9
ASSLGSGANVLT
>12|-|TRBJ2-3|TRBV18
ASSRAGAPDTQY
>14|-|TRBJ1-1|TRBV7-9
ASTPTTGQGNTEAF